Sequencing of this T cell receptor beta chain was carried out in a study of T-cell memory formation after mild COVID-19. Background on the study: Clusters were largely donor specific.

TCR alpha and TCR beta cDNA libraries carrying sample barcodes and UMIs came from 5'RACE with constant-segment primers. TCRdb re-derived calls from the 5' RACE reads in MiXCR, one entry per CDR3 protein. The sample includes 170,000 or so distinct CDR3 sequences, about 21% of them seen just once. This clonotype was seen a few times. Its target is unknown. V was clipped by 6 bases and J by 3 bases; unmatched bases: 6. CDR1 and CDR2 (germline): SNHLY, FYNNEI. The CDR3 is made up of 14 amino acids. General study points: CD4/CD8 balance characterized clones contracting day 15 to 85, and CD4+ skew characterized later expanders. CM and EM subsets held most contracting CD4+ clones; EMRA held CD8+ ones.

This TCR came from an adult woman who had mild COVID-19 (a few samples of this study predate the infection). Cell type and time point are not known. Material: PBMCs or a T cell subset sorted from them (not recorded which). The chain employs TRBV2 and TRBJ1-1, with 8 bases fitting TRBD1. In nucleotides, the CDR3 is TGTGCCAGCAGGAACAGGGGGTTTTACACTGAAGCTTTCTTT. It codes for CASRNRGFYTEAFF. Using reference TRBV2 and TRBJ1-1 for the parts outside the CDR3, the full variable domain is EPEVTQTPSHQVTQMGQEVILRCVPISNHLYFYWYRQILGQKVEFLVSFYNNEISEKSEIFDDQFSVERPDGSNFTLKIRSTKLEDSAMYFCASRNRGFYTEAFFGQGTRLTVV.